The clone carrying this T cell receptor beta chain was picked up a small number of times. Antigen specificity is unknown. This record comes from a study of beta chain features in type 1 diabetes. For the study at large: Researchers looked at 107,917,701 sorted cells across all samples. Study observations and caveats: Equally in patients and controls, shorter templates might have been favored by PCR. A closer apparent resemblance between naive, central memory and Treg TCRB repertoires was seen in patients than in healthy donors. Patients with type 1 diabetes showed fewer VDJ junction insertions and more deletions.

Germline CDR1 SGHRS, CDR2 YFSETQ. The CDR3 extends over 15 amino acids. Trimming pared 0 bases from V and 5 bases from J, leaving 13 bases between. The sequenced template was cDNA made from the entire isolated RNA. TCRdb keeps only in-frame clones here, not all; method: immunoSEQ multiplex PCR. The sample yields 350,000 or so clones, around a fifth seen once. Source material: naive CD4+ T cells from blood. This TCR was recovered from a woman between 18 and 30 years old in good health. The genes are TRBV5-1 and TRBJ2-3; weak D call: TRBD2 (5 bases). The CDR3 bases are TGCGCCAGCAGCTTGGGACTGTACGCGGGAGATACGCAGTATTTT. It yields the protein CASSLGLYAGDTQYF.